The 18 T cell receptor beta chains below all came from one sample that was sequenced in a study of blood T cell repertoires in COVID-19. Only in-frame clones appear in the TCRdb table, and some are missing; sequencing was by immunoSEQ multiplex PCR. The sample contains under 200,000 clones, 65% to 85% of which appear only once. Material: PBMCs or T cells enriched from blood (not recorded which). Receptors were obtained from a woman between 50 and 59 years old in a cohort exposed to, infected with or recovered from COVID-19 (not recorded which).

This clone has only one observation. The chain combines TRBV18 with TRBJ1-1, with D perhaps TRBD1 (6 bases). This CDR3 has 16 residues. Germline lookup yields CDR1 KGHSH and CDR2 LQKENI. V shed 1 base and J shed 3 bases, with 15 bases lying between them. The CDR3 region is CASSPLPGVRDTEAFF. CDR3 DNA sequence: TGTGCCAGCTCACCACTGCCAGGGGTCCGTGACACTGAAGCTTTCTTT.

The V call is TRBV29-1, the J call TRBJ2-5, with 10 bases fitting TRBD1. The V gene's germline CDR1 is SQVTM and CDR2 ANQGSEA. The CDR3 sequence is 13 residues long. V shed 5 bases, J shed 5 bases, and the junction held 5 bases outside the gene matches. The CDR3 DNA reads TGCAGCGTTCCGGGACAGGGGTCCGAGACCCAGTACTTC. Translation: CSVPGQGSETQYF.

This chain links TRBV29-1 with TRBJ2-7, with 11 bases identical to TRBD1. The CDR3 covers 14 residues. V gave up 2 bases and J gave up 1 base; unmatched junction bases: 1. Per the germline V gene, CDR1 is SQVTM and CDR2 is ANQGSEA. CDR3 region: CSVERDRGSYEQYF. The CDR3 DNA reads as TGCAGCGTTGAAAGGGACAGGGGGTCCTACGAGCAGTACTTC.

J is TRBJ2-1 and V is TRBV5-6; D not certain. Germline V lookup: CDR1 SGHDT, CDR2 YYEEEE. V lost 1 base to trimming and J lost 3 bases, with 5 bases between them. The length of the CDR3 is 13 residues. CDR3 in DNA: TGTGCCAGCAGCTTGCAGTTCTACAATGAGCAGTTCTTC. It is translated as CASSLQFYNEQFF.

The rearrangement uses TRBV28 and TRBJ1-5; D call uncertain. The CDR3 loop spans 16 amino acids. With 1 base removed from V and 0 bases from J, the gap between germline ends came to 10 bases. Germline assignment: CDR1 MDHEN and CDR2 SYDVKM. This chain's CDR3 is CASSLFGQYSNQPQHF. CDR3 nucleotides: TGTGCCAGCAGTTTATTCGGTCAATATAGCAATCAGCCCCAGCATTTT.

The chain is built from TRBV2 and TRBJ1-2; D unresolved. CDR3 size: 16 residues. V lost 2 bases, J lost 0 bases, and 13 bases lay in between. Germline CDR1 reads SNHLY; CDR2 reads FYNNEI. DNA of the CDR3: TGTGCCAGCAGTGAAAGTTTGAGATCTTCTAACTATGGCTACACCTTC. Amino acids: CASSESLRSSNYGYTF.

The CDR3 coding sequence is TGTGCCAGCAGCTTGGGACTAGCGGGAGTCGAGCAGTACTTC. Residues: CASSLGLAGVEQYF. The chain employs TRBV5-4 and TRBJ2-7, with TRBD2 identical over 12 bases. V lost 0 bases to trimming and J lost 6 bases; unmatched junction nucleotides: 1. The CDR3 has 14 residues. Germline CDR1 SGHNT, CDR2 YYREEE (reference sequence).

The V gene is TRBV6-5, the J gene TRBJ2-2; 7 nucleotides align to TRBD2. With 0 bases clipped from V and 8 bases from J, the junction kept 0 bases outside the gene matches. CDR3 length: 13 residues. The V gene's germline CDR1 is MNHEY and CDR2 SVGAGI. As DNA, the CDR3 is TGTGCCAGCAGTTACTCGCGGGGGGGGGAGCTGTTTTTT. Encoded protein: CASSYSRGGELFF.

This clone was seen only once. The junction does not match germline at one end; this may be a read error. The chain links TRBV4-1 to TRBJ2-2, with a possible D match to TRBD2 (5 bases). The CDR3 covers 17 residues. CDR1 is MGHRA, CDR2 YSYEKL, per germline. The CDR3 is CASSQDRRKMTHRGAVF. DNA of the CDR3: TGCGCCAGCAGCCAAGATCGAAGGAAGATGACTCACCGGGGAGCTGTTTTT.

In its sample, this clone was seen once. This rearrangement joins TRBV30 to TRBJ1-1; no firm D call. Germline CDR1 is GTSNPN and CDR2 is SVGIG (reference sequence). V lost 0 bases to trimming and J lost 4 bases, with 12 bases between them. The CDR3 loop spans 14 amino acids. The CDR3 is CAWSVSPFSTEAFF. In DNA, the CDR3 is TGTGCCTGGAGTGTGTCTCCGTTCAGCACTGAAGCTTTCTTT.

The gene calls are TRBV10-1 and TRBJ2-1; TRBD1 aligns across 10 bases. Trimming cost V 6 bases and J 5 bases; bases outside gene matches: 4. The CDR3 contains 14 residues. The germline CDR1 and CDR2 sequences are WNHNN and SYGVQD (reference sequence). The CDR3 DNA reads TGCGCCAGCAGCAAAGACAGGGGGCACAATGAGCAGTTCTTC. It specifies CASSKDRGHNEQFF.

This clone was seen once. V usage is TRBV5-1 and J usage is TRBJ2-1; the match to TRBD1 covers 8 bases. The CDR3 covers 17 residues. Germline CDR1 reads SGHRS; CDR2 reads YFSETQ. The V segment lost 0 bases and the J segment 5 bases; nucleotides outside the gene matches: 10. CDR3 amino acids: CASSLVPWTGMDNEQFF. The CDR3 nucleotides are TGCGCCAGCAGCTTGGTGCCCTGGACAGGGATGGACAATGAGCAGTTCTTC.

The genes are TRBV5-1 and TRBJ2-1; 7 nucleotides agree with TRBD1. The germline CDR1 and CDR2 sequences are SGHRS and YFSETQ. The CDR3 is 15 amino acids. The J segment lost 1 base and the V segment lost 7 bases, leaving 8 bases of the junction unmatched. The CDR3 loop reads CASVTGDQSYNEQFF. The CDR3 DNA sequence: TGCGCCAGCGTTACAGGGGACCAATCCTACAATGAGCAGTTCTTC.

This clone was detected once. This chain joins TRBV7-9 and TRBJ2-7, with D perhaps TRBD1 (5 bases). V lost 3 bases and J 3 bases, leaving 6 bases between the germline ends. This CDR3 has 12 amino acids. Per germline, CDR1 SEHNR and CDR2 FQNEAQ (reference sequence). The DNA of the CDR3 is TGTGCCAGCAGCTTCACAGGCTACGAGCAGTACTTC. This translates into CASSFTGYEQYF. Full variable domain (rest looked up from reference TRBV7-9 and TRBJ2-7): DTGVSQNPRHKITKRGQNVTFRCDPISEHNRLYWYRQTLGQGPEFLTYFQNEAQLEKSRLLSDRFSAERPKGSFSTLEIQRTEQGDSAMYLCASSFTGYEQYFGPGTRLTVT.

The rearrangement uses TRBV7-3 and TRBJ1-3; D is unclear. Germline lookup yields CDR1 SGHTA and CDR2 FQGTGA. The V end lost 2 bases, the J end lost 3 bases, and 8 bases lay between the germline ends. This CDR3 region has 14 residues. The CDR3 nucleotides read TGTGCCAGCAGCTTAGTCCCCAATGGAAACACCATATATTTT. This sequence encodes CASSLVPNGNTIYF.

The chain uses TRBV19 and TRBJ2-6, with 7 nucleotides matching TRBD1. The CDR3 has 16 residues. V lost 5 bases, J lost 2 bases, and 6 bases stayed unmatched. The germline CDR1 and CDR2 sequences are LNHDA and SQIVND (reference sequence). The CDR3 DNA is TGTGCCAGTAGTGTTGACGGGACAGCTGGGGCCAACGTCCTGACTTTC. It codes for CASSVDGTAGANVLTF.

The chain has TRBV11-2 and TRBJ1-2, with a tentative D call TRBD1 (6 bases). This CDR3 region has 12 residues. Germline V gives CDR1 SGHAT, CDR2 FQNNGV. Trimming shortened V by 9 bases and J by 3 bases, and 11 bases separated the two germline ends. CDR3 in amino acids: CASGDNHYGYTF. The CDR3 DNA reads TGTGCCAGTGGGGACAATCACTATGGCTACACCTTC. The whole variable domain, filled in from reference TRBV11-2 and TRBJ1-2, reads EAGVAQSPRYKIIEKRQSVAFWCNPISGHATLYWYQQILGQGPKLLIQFQNNGVVDDSQLPKDRFSAERLKGVDSTLKIQPAKLEDSAVYLCASGDNHYGYTFGSGTRLTVV.

This clone was observed once. This chain links TRBV19 with TRBJ1-4, with a possible D match to TRBD1 (6 bases). The germline V gene has CDR1 LNHDA and CDR2 SQIVND (reference sequence). V was trimmed by 8 bases and J by 7 bases, leaving 14 bases between them. This CDR3 contains 13 residues. The CDR3 bases are TGTGCCAGTCGTTCCAGGGGTAGTGAAAAACTGTTTTTT. Its translation is CASRSRGSEKLFF.